One and the same sample provided the 4 T cell receptor beta chains below, sequenced in a study of blood T cells in healthy people across ages (dated by TCRdb to between 2014 and 2016). Receptor libraries were prepared by 5' RACE. Reads for this sample came from an Illumina HiSeq 2500. A second roughly 6 to 11 cycle PCR used a sample-barcoded 5' primer and a J-beta primer mix. TCRdb cleaned the public reads at Q25 with fastp, built clones with MiXCR and kept in-frame beta chains. Every CDR3 protein is listed once, alongside the most common genes and DNA of its rows. Across this sample there are over 750,000 distinct CDR3 sequences, with just under 25% seen only once. Of the sample, 9.4% is held by the ten largest clones. The data also belong to a second study, concerning T cells of mothers and their children.

The sequencing sample was made of blood. These receptors came from a boy between 5 and 17 years old in good health.

This clonotype was counted between two and nine times. The CDR3 DNA follows: TGTGCCAGCAGTGACAGGCAAGAGACCCAGTACTTC. Translated: CASSDRQETQYF. This chain uses TRBV2 with TRBJ2-5; D is unclear. CDR1 and CDR2 from the germline V gene are SNHLY and FYNNEI. This CDR3 has 12 amino acids. The germline V and J ends were trimmed by 3 bases and 2 bases, with 4 bases remaining between them.

The V and J genes are TRBV7-9 and TRBJ2-1; weak D call: TRBD2 (5 bases). Germline CDR1 and CDR2: SEHNR and FQNEAQ (reference sequence). The ends were cut back, 1 base at V and 7 bases at J, with 11 bases in the middle. This CDR3 spans 14 amino acids. CDR3 DNA sequence: TGTGCCAGCAGCTTAGAACTAGTGGGGAATGAGCAGTTCTTC. Translation gives CASSLELVGNEQFF.

This clonotype came up a few times. The chain is built from TRBV14 and TRBJ2-3; 10 bases align to TRBD2. The CDR3 has 16 residues. In germline, CDR1 is SGHDN, CDR2 FVKESK. After removal of 3 bases from V and 2 bases from J, the junction contained 5 bases not matched to a gene. As DNA, the CDR3 is TGTGCCAGCAGCCATCTACTAGCGGGACCCACAGATACGCAGTATTTT. Encoded protein: CASSHLLAGPTDTQYF.

The chain recombines TRBV20-1 with TRBJ2-5; the match to TRBD2 covers 11 bases. TRBJ2-7 matches the DNA end more closely, so the J call is doubtful. This CDR3 has 15 residues. Germline V gene lookup returns CDR1 DFQATT and CDR2 SNEGSKA (reference sequence). The CDR3 loop reads CSARESSGGRYEQYF. CDR3 coding DNA: TGCAGTGCTAGAGAATCTAGCGGGGGGCGGTACGAGCAGTACTTC.